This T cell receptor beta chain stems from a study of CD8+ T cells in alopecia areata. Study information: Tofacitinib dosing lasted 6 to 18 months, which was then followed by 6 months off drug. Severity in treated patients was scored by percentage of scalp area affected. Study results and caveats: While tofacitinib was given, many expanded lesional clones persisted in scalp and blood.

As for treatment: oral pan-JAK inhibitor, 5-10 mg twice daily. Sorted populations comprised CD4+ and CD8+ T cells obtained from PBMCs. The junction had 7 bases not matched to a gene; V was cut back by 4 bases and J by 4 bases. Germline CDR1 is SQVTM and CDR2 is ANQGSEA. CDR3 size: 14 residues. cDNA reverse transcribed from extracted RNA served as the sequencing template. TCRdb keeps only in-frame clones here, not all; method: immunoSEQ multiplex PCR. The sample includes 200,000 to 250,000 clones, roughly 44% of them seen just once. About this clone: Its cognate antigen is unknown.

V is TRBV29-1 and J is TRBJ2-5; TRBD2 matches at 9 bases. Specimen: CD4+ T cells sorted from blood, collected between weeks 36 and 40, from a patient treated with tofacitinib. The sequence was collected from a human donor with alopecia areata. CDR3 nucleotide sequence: TGCAGCGTTGGAGGGGCGGGAGGGGGAGAGACCCAGTACTTC. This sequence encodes CSVGGAGGGETQYF.